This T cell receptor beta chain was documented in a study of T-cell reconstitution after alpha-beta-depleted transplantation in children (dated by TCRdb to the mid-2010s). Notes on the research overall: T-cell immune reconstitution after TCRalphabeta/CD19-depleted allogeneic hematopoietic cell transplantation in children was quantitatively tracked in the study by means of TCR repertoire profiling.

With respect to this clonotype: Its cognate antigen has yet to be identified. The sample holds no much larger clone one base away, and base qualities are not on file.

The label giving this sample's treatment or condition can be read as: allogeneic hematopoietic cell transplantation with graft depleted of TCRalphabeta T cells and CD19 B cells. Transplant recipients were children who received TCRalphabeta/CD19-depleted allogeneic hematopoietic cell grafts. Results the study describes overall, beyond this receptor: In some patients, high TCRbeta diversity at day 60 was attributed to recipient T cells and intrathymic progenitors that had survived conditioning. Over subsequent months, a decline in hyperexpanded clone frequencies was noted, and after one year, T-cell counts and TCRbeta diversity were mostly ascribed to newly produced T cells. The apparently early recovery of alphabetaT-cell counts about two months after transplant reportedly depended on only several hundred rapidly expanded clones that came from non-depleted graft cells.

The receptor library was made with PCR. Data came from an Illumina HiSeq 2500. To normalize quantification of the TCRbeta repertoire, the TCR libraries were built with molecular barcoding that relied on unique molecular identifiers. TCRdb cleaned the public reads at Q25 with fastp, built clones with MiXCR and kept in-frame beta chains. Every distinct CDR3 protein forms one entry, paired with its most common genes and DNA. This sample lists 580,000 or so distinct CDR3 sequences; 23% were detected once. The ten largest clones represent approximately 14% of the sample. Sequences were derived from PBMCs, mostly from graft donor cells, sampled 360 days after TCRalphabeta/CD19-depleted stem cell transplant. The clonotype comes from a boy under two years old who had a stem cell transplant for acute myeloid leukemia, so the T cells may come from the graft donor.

The nucleotide sequence is TGTGCCAGCAGCGAGGACAGGGGGAGAAATCAGCCCCAGCATTTT. This gives the protein CASSEDRGRNQPQHF. The receptor chain draws on TRBV5-5 and TRBJ1-5; 10 junctional bases match TRBD1. CDR1 and CDR2 (SGHKS, YYEKEE) derive from the germline V gene (reference sequence). Counted from cysteine to phenylalanine, this CDR3 has 15 amino acids. Of all the DNA, just the CDR3 is kept, 45 bases in frame from base 1. V is trimmed back by 4 bases and J by 4 bases, and the junction contains 5 bases that no gene match accounts for.